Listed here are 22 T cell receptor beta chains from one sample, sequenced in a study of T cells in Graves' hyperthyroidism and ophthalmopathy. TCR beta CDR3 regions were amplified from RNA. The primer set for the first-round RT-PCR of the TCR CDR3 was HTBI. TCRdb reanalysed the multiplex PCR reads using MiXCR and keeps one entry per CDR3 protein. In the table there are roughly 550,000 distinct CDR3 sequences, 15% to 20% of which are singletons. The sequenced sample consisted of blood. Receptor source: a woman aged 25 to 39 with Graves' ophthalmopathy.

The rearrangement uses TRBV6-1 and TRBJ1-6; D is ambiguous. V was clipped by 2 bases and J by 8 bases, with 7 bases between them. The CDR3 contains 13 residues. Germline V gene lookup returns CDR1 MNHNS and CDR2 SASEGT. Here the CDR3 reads CASSESVDSPLHF. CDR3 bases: TGTGCCAGCAGTGAATCGGTCGATTCACCCCTCCACTTT.

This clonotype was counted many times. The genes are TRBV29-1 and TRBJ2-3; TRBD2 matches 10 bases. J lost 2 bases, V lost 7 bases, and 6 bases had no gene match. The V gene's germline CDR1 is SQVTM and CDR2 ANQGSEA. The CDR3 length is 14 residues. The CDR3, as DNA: TGCAGCGAGACGAGCGGGAGGGTCACAGATACGCAGTATTTT. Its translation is CSETSGRVTDTQYF.

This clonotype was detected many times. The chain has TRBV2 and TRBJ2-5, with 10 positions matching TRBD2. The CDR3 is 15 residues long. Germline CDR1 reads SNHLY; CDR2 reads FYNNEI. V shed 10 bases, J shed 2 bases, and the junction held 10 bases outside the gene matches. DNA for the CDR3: TGTGCCACCGCTTTAGCGGGAGGTCAACAAGAGACCCAGTACTTC. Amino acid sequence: CATALAGGQQETQYF.

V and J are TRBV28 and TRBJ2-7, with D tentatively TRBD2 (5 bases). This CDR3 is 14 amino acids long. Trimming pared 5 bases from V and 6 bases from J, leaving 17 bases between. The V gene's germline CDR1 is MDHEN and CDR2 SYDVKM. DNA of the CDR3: TGTGCCAGCAGTCCCCGTGTCCAAGAGGGCGAGCAGTACTTC. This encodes CASSPRVQEGEQYF.

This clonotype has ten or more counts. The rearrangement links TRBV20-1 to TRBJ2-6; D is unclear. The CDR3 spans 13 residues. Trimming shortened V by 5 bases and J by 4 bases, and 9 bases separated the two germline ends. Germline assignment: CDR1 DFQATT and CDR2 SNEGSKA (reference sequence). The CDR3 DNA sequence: TGCAGTGCTTCGGGCGGAGGGGCCAACGTCCTGACTTTC. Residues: CSASGGGANVLTF.

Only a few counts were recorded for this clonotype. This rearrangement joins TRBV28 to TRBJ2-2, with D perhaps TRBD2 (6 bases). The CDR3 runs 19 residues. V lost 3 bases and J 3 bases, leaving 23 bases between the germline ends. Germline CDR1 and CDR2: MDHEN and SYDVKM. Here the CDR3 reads CASSFRLAVSYRDTGELFF. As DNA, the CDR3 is TGTGCCAGCAGTTTTCGATTAGCGGTTAGCTACAGAGACACCGGGGAGCTGTTTTTT.

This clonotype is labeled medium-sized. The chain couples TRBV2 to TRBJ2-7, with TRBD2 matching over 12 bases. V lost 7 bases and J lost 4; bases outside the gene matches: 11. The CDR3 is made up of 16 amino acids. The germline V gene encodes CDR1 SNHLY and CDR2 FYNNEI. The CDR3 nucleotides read TGTGCCAGCATGACCGGGACTAGCGGGCAGAAATACGAGCAGTACTTC. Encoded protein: CASMTGTSGQKYEQYF.

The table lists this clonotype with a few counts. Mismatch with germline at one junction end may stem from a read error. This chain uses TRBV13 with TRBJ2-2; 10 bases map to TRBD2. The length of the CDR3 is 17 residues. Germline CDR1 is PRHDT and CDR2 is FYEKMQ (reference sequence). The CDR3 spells CAGSPTVAGGNTGELFF. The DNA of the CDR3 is TGTGCCGGCAGCCCCACCGTAGCGGGAGGTAACACCGGGGAGCTGTTTTTT.

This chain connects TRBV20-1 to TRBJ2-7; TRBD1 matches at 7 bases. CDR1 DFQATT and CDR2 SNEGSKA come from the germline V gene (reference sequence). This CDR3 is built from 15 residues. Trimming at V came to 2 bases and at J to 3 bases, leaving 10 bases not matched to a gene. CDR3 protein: CSARPIRQGSYEQYF. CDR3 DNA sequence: TGCAGTGCTAGACCTATCCGACAGGGCAGCTACGAGCAGTACTTC.

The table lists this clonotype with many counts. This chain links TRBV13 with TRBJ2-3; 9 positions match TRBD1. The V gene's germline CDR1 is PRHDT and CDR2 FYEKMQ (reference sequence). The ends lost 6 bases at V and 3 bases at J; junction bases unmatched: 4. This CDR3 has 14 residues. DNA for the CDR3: TGTGCCAGCAGAAAACAGGGGGCAACAGATACGCAGTATTTT. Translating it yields CASRKQGATDTQYF.

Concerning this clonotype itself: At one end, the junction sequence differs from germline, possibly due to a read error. The CDR3 loop is CAISEPAGTAPYTNYGYAF. The CDR3, as DNA: TGTGCCATCAGTGAGCCCGCCGGGACAGCCCCGTACACTAACTATGGCTACGCCTTC. The chain employs TRBV10-3 and TRBJ1-2; 7 bases match TRBD1. The CDR3 spans 19 residues. Germline lookup yields CDR1 ENHRY and CDR2 SYGVKD.

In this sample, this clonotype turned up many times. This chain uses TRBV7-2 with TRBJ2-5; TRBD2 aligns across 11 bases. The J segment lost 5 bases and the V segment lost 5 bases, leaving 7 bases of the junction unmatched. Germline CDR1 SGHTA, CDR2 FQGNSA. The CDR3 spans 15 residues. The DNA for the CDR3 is TGTGCCAGCAGCAGCGGACTAGCGGGTTGGGAGACCCAGTACTTC. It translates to CASSSGLAGWETQYF.

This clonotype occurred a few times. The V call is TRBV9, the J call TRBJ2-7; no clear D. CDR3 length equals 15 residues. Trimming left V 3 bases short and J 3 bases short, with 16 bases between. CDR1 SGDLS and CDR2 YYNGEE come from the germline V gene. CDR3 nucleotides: TGTGCCAGCAGCGCTGGGTTAGGTCATAACTACGAGCAGTACTTC. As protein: CASSAGLGHNYEQYF.

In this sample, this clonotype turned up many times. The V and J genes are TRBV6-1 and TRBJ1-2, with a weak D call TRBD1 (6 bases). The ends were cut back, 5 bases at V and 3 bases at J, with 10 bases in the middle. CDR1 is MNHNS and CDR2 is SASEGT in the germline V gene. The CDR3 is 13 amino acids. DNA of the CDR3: TGTGCCAGCAGTATTCGGACAGACTATGGCTACACCTTC. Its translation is CASSIRTDYGYTF.

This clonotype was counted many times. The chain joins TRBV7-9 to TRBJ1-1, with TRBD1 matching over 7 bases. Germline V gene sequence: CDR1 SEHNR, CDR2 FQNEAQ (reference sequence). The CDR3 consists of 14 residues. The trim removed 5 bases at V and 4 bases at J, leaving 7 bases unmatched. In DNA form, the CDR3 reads TGTGCCAGCAGCCCACAGGGGTGGGGCACTGAAGCTTTCTTT. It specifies CASSPQGWGTEAFF.

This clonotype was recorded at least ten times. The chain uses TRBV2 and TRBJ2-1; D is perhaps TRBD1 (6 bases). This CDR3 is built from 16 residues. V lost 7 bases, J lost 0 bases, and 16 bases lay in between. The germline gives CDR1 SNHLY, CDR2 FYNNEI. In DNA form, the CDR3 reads TGTGCCAGCACTGTACAGGGTCGAAGCTCCTACAATGAGCAGTTCTTC. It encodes CASTVQGRSSYNEQFF.

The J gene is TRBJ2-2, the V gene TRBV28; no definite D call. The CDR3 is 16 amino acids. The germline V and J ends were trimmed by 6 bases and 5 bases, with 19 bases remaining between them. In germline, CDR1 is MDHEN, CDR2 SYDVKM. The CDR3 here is CASRSLPEPKTGELFF. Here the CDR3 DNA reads TGTGCCAGCAGATCATTACCGGAACCCAAAACCGGGGAGCTGTTTTTT.

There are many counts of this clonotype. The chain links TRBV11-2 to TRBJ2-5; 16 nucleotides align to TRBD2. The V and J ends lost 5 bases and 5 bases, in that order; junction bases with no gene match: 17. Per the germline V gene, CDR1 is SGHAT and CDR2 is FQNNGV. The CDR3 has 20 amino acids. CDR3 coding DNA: TGTGCCAGCAGCCCAGGAGGGGGGACTAGCGGGAGGGCGGTAGATGAGACCCAGTACTTC. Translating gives CASSPGGGTSGRAVDETQYF. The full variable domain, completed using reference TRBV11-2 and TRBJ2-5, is EAGVAQSPRYKIIEKRQSVAFWCNPISGHATLYWYQQILGQGPKLLIQFQNNGVVDDSQLPKDRFSAERLKGVDSTLKIQPAKLEDSAVYLCASSPGGGTSGRAVDETQYFGPGTRLLVL.

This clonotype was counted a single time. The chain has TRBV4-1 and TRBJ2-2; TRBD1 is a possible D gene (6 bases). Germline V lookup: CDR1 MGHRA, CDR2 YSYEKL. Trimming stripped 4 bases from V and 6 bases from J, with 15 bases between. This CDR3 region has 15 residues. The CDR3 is CASSPRLAGAGELFF. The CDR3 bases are TGCGCCAGCAGCCCCCGGCTAGCAGGGGCCGGGGAGCTGTTTTTT.

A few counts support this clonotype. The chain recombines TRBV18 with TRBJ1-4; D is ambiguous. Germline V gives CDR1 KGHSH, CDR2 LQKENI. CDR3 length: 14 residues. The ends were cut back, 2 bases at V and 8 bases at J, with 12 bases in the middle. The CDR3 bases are TGTGCCAGCTCACCAAACCGGGTAGGGGAAAAACTGTTTTTT. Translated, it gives CASSPNRVGEKLFF.

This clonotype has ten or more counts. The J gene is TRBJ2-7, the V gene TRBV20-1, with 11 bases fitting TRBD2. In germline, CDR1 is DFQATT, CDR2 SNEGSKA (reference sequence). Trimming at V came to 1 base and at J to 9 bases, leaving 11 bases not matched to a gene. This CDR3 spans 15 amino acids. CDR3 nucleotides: TGCAGTGCTAGAGCCCCCTTGACTAGCGGGATGGGGCAGTACTTC. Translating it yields CSARAPLTSGMGQYF.

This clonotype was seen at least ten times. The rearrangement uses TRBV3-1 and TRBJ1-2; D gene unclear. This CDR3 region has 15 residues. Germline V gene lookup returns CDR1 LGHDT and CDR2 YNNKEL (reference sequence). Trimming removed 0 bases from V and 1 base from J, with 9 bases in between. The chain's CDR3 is CASSQDLGLNYGYTF. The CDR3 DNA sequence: TGTGCCAGCAGCCAAGATCTGGGCCTTAACTATGGCTACACCTTC.